This T cell receptor beta chain originates from a study of PD-1 blockade in classical Hodgkin lymphoma. About the research overall: Intravenous infusions of nivolumab 3 mg/kg reached patients every 2 weeks. Study-wide results and limits: CD8+ TCR diversity did not rise significantly by C4D1, unlike CD4+. Baseline diversity in complete responders resembled that of newly diagnosed patients. Healthy donors reportedly exceeded newly diagnosed patients in baseline TCR diversity.

Sequencing used immunoSEQ multiplex PCR; TCRdb keeps in-frame clones, though not all of them. The repertoire consists of about 150,000 clones, with approximately 81% occurring once and the leading ten covering over 7.5%. Relapses following autologous stem cell transplantation were seen in all patients, with brentuximab vedotin exposure varying. Note on this clone: Its specificity is not known. This specimen includes other DNA sequences encoding the same CDR3.

This sequence was found in a human donor with classical Hodgkin lymphoma. The material was peripheral blood mononuclear cells (PBMCs), obtained before the second cycle of nivolumab.

The CDR3 here is CASSIFRTDYGYTF. CDR3 DNA sequence: TGTGCCAGTAGTATTTTTCGGACAGACTATGGCTACACCTTC. The gene calls are TRBV19 and TRBJ1-2; maybe TRBD1 (6 bases). The CDR3 is 14 amino acids. Germline lookup yields CDR1 LNHDA and CDR2 SQIVND (reference sequence). Trimming removed 3 bases from V and 3 bases from J, with 11 bases in between.